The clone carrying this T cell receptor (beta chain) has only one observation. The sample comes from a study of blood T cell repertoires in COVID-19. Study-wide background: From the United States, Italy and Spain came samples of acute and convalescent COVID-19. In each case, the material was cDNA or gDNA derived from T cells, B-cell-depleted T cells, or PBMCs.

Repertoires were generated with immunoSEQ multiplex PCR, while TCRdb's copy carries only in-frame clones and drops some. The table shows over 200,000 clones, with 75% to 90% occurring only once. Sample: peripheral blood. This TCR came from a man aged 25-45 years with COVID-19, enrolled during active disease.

The CDR3 coding sequence is TGTGCCAGCAGTTTTTGGAGAACCCCCTCTGAAGCTTTCTTT. This gives the protein CASSFWRTPSEAFF. V is TRBV28 and J is TRBJ1-1, with D unresolved. Trimming took 3 bases from V and 6 from J, leaving 14 bases between them. CDR3 length equals 14 residues. Germline values: CDR1 MDHEN, CDR2 SYDVKM.